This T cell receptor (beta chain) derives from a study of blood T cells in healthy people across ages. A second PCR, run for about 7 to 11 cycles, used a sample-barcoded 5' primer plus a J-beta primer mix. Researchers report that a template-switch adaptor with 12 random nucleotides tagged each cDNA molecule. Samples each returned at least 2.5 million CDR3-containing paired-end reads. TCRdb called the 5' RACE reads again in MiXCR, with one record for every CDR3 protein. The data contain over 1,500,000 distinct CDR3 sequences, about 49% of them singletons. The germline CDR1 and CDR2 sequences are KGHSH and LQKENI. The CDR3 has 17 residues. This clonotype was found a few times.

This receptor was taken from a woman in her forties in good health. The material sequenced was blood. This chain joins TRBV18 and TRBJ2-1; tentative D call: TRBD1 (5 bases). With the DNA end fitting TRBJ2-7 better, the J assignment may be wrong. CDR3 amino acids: CASSPPSRGSSYNEQYF. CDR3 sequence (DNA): TGTGCCAGCTCACCACCTAGTAGGGGAAGCTCCTACAATGAGCAGTACTTC.